These 27 T cell receptor beta chains were sequenced from one sample in a study of early T cells in non-severe SARS-CoV-2 infection. MiXCR, run by TCRdb on the 5' RACE reads, gives a single entry per CDR3 protein. The sample holds roughly 46,000 distinct CDR3 sequences; roughly 7.1% are singletons and the top ten take 4% to 5.5%. Sequencing was performed on whole blood. The receptors shown here come from an adult who was a healthcare worker with PCR-confirmed SARS-CoV-2 infection or an uninfected control (not recorded which).

There are many counts of this clonotype. The CDR3 DNA is TGTGCCAGCAGCTTACCCCGACCCGGGAACAATGAGCAGTTCTTC. This sequence encodes CASSLPRPGNNEQFF. The chain uses TRBV7-9 and TRBJ2-1, with TRBD2 as a possible D gene (5 bases). The CDR3 totals 15 residues. Trimming left V 2 bases short and J 5 bases short, with 13 bases between. CDR1 is SEHNR, CDR2 FQNEAQ, per germline (reference sequence).

This clonotype was seen only a few times. The chain recombines TRBV5-4 with TRBJ2-7; 7 bases align to TRBD2. Germline V gene lookup returns CDR1 SGHNT and CDR2 YYREEE (reference sequence). There are 15 residues in the CDR3. With 3 bases clipped from V and 5 bases from J, the junction kept 11 bases outside the gene matches. CDR3 bases: TGTGCCAGCAGCTCGGGGGGAATCTCAAGGAACGAGCAGTACTTC. Translating it yields CASSSGGISRNEQYF.

This clonotype appeared many times. The rearrangement joins TRBV4-1 to TRBJ2-2, with D maybe TRBD2 (5 bases). The CDR3 is made up of 18 amino acids. Germline V gene data show CDR1 as MGHRA and CDR2 as YSYEKL. Trimming cost V 0 bases and J 5 bases, with 19 bases left between them. The CDR3: CASSQDGRRVVYTGELFF. The CDR3 coding sequence is TGCGCCAGCAGCCAAGATGGGAGAAGGGTGGTTTATACCGGGGAGCTGTTTTTT.

The sample holds many counts of this clonotype. The chain combines TRBV7-3 with TRBJ2-3, with D perhaps TRBD1 or TRBD2 (5 bases each). The V end lost 5 bases, the J end lost 2 bases, and 11 bases lay between the germline ends. The CDR3 is 14 amino acids. Per germline, CDR1 SGHTA and CDR2 FQGTGA. CDR3 in DNA: TGTGCCAGCAGCGGGGGTCTCATCACAGATACGCAGTATTTT. This translates into CASSGGLITDTQYF.

The genes are TRBV19 and TRBJ1-5; D possibly corresponds to TRBD1 (6 bases). V was cut by 4 bases and J by 6 bases, with 16 bases left in between. The V gene's germline CDR1 is LNHDA and CDR2 SQIVND (reference sequence). CDR3 length: 15 amino acids. For the CDR3, the DNA is TGTGCCAGTAGTAGGAGGACAGTTGAATCTCAGCCCCAGCATTTT. Translation: CASSRRTVESQPQHF.

This clonotype was counted ten times or more. The chain links TRBV18 to TRBJ1-5, with 8 positions matching TRBD1. The V and J ends lost 3 bases and 4 bases, in that order; junction bases with no gene match: 5. The germline CDR1 and CDR2 sequences are KGHSH and LQKENI. The CDR3 runs to 15 residues. The CDR3 reads CASSPTGAGNQPQHF. The CDR3 DNA is TGTGCCAGCTCACCGACAGGGGCGGGAAATCAGCCCCAGCATTTT.

This chain uses TRBV6-6 with TRBJ2-7; D tentatively fits TRBD1 or TRBD2 (5 bases each). This CDR3 contains 15 residues. The V gene lost 6 bases and the J gene lost 0 bases, with 15 bases spanning the gap. CDR1 and CDR2 (germline): MNHNY, SVGAGI (reference sequence). In DNA form, the CDR3 reads TGTGCCAGCAGCACCCGGGACGGCTTCTCCTACGAGCAGTACTTC. Its protein product is CASSTRDGFSYEQYF.

The genes are TRBV6-2 or TRBV6-3 and TRBJ1-6; no reliable D call. The CDR3 has 15 residues. The germline V and J ends were trimmed by 2 bases and 3 bases, with 8 bases remaining between them. CDR1 is MNHEY, CDR2 SVGEGT, per germline. The CDR3 loop is CASSYPGYYNSPLHF. Written as DNA, the CDR3 is TGTGCCAGCAGTTACCCGGGCTACTATAATTCACCCCTCCACTTT.

This clonotype was observed a few times. The rearrangement uses TRBV12-3 or TRBV12-4 and TRBJ2-3; D is undetermined. Trimming pared 2 bases from V and 2 bases from J, leaving 5 bases between. The CDR3 covers 13 residues. The CDR3 coding sequence is TGTGCCAGCAGTTTATTAGCCACAGATACGCAGTATTTT. Amino acid sequence: CASSLLATDTQYF.

This clonotype was recorded a few times. J is TRBJ2-1 and V is TRBV20-1, with D possibly TRBD2 on 6 matching bases. This CDR3 region has 12 residues. Germline V gene data show CDR1 as DFQATT and CDR2 as SNEGSKA (reference sequence). The V end was cut by 6 bases, the J end by 3 bases, with 9 bases between. The DNA for the CDR3 is TGCAGTGCGGCTAGCGACTACAATGAGCAGTTCTTC. Translating it yields CSAASDYNEQFF.

This clonotype was detected many times. The chain links TRBV6-2 or TRBV6-3 to TRBJ2-7, with no clear D. The CDR3 length is 11 residues. Trimming removed 8 bases at V and 6 bases at J, with 11 bases between. Germline V gene lookup returns CDR1 MNHEY and CDR2 SVGEGT. CDR3 in amino acids: CASGFSGEQYF. CDR3 sequence (DNA): TGTGCCAGCGGGTTCAGTGGCGAGCAGTACTTC.

This clonotype showed up just a few times. V gene TRBV6-6 combines with J gene TRBJ2-3; D uncertain. CDR3 length equals 16 residues. Deletions cut 7 bases from V and 2 bases from J, with 19 bases between. CDR1 and CDR2 (germline): MNHNY, SVGAGI (reference sequence). The CDR3 reads CASTPRALPYTDTQYF. As DNA, the CDR3 is TGTGCCAGCACTCCAAGAGCGCTCCCCTACACAGATACGCAGTATTTT.

This chain connects TRBV6-1 to TRBJ1-6; 7 nucleotides line up with TRBD1. V dropped 1 base and J dropped 7; count of bases not matched to a gene: 4. CDR3 length equals 15 residues. Germline V CDR1 and CDR2: MNHNS, SASEGT. This CDR3 is CASSEETGKNSPLHF. The CDR3 coding sequence is TGTGCCAGCAGTGAAGAGACAGGGAAGAATTCACCCCTCCACTTT.

This clonotype is judged medium-sized (0.01 to 0.1%). CDR3 amino acids: CASRAGVGGYTF. DNA for the CDR3: TGTGCCAGCAGGGCAGGGGTTGGAGGCTACACCTTC. The chain has TRBV13 and TRBJ1-2; TRBD1 might be the D (6 bases). The CDR3 sequence is 12 residues long. Trimming shortened V by 6 bases and J by 8 bases, and 13 bases separated the two germline ends. Germline V gene data show CDR1 as PRHDT and CDR2 as FYEKMQ (reference sequence).

This clonotype occurred a few times. The chain combines TRBV12-3 or TRBV12-4 with TRBJ1-2; D ambiguous. Deletions cut 3 bases from V and 8 bases from J, with 7 bases between. This CDR3 comprises 11 residues. CDR3 sequence: CASSFREGYTF. The DNA of the CDR3 is TGTGCCAGCAGTTTTCGGGAGGGCTACACCTTC.

This chain links TRBV4-1 with TRBJ1-5; tentatively, D is TRBD1 (6 bases). Germline-derived CDR1 and CDR2 are MGHRA and YSYEKL. The CDR3 has 15 amino acids. Trimming shortened V by 3 bases and J by 3 bases, and 12 bases separated the two germline ends. For the CDR3, the DNA is TGCGCCAGCAGCCAGCAAGGACAGCTCAATCAGCCCCAGCATTTT. Its protein product is CASSQQGQLNQPQHF.

This clonotype occurred many times. The CDR3 DNA is TGTGCCAGTAGTATCTCCGCGGCGGCGGGACAGTTCGACACCGGGGAGCTGTTTTTT. This encodes CASSISAAAGQFDTGELFF. This chain uses TRBV19 with TRBJ2-2; D perhaps matches TRBD1 (7 bases). Trimming took 3 bases from V and 3 from J, leaving 23 bases between them. Germline V CDR1 and CDR2: LNHDA, SQIVND (reference sequence). CDR3 length: 19 residues.

Sample share makes this clonotype medium-sized. This chain joins TRBV7-3 and TRBJ1-1, with 7 bases that match TRBD1. V was pared by 5 bases and J by 1 base, with 7 bases of the junction left unmatched. In germline, CDR1 is SGHTA, CDR2 FQGTGA. This CDR3 comprises 15 residues. The DNA of the CDR3 is TGTGCCAGCAGCGCAATGGGACAGAAGAACACTGAAGCTTTCTTT. Amino acid sequence: CASSAMGQKNTEAFF.

The rearrangement joins TRBV18 to TRBJ2-3; TRBD1 aligns across 7 bases. The trim removed 2 bases at V and 2 bases at J, leaving 7 bases unmatched. There are 16 residues in the CDR3. The germline V gene has CDR1 KGHSH and CDR2 LQKENI. The CDR3 coding sequence is TGTGCCAGCTCACCAGGGACAGAAGGCCACACAGATACGCAGTATTTT. Protein product: CASSPGTEGHTDTQYF.

This clonotype appeared a few times. In nucleotides, the CDR3 is TGTGCCAGCTCACCAGGACAGGGTGCAGATACGCAGTATTTT. This sequence encodes CASSPGQGADTQYF. This chain links TRBV18 with TRBJ2-3; 8 positions match TRBD1. The V segment lost 2 bases and the J segment 4 bases; nucleotides outside the gene matches: 2. This CDR3 is 14 amino acids long. Looked up from germline, CDR1 is KGHSH and CDR2 is LQKENI. The full variable domain, with the rest looked up from reference TRBV18 and TRBJ2-3, is NAGVMQNPRHLVRRRGQEARLRCSPMKGHSHVYWYRQLPEEGLKFMVYLQKENIIDESGMPKERFSAEFPKEGPSILRIQQVVRGDSAAYFCASSPGQGADTQYFGPGTRLTVL.

Many counts were recorded for this clonotype. The chain carries TRBV11-2 and TRBJ2-1; D tentatively reads TRBD1 or TRBD2 (5 bases each). The V gene's germline CDR1 is SGHAT and CDR2 FQNNGV. The CDR3 sequence is 21 residues long. Trimming removed 1 base at V and 2 bases at J, with 27 bases between. CDR3 protein: CASSLVLRRRDRQGPYNEQFF. The CDR3 DNA reads as TGTGCCAGCAGCTTAGTACTGAGGAGGAGAGATCGTCAGGGCCCCTACAATGAGCAGTTCTTC.

This clonotype was picked up many times. This chain links TRBV5-1 with TRBJ2-2; 9 bases are a match to TRBD1. Trimming removed 4 bases from V and 4 bases from J; junction bases left unmatched: 11. This CDR3 contains 17 residues. CDR1 is SGHRS, CDR2 YFSETQ, per germline. The CDR3 nucleotides are TGCGCCAGCAGCCCCCCCCGGACAGGGGACGGCACCGGGGAGCTGTTTTTT. This encodes CASSPPRTGDGTGELFF.

This clonotype came up many times. J is TRBJ2-3 and V is TRBV30; D not certain. Germline V gives CDR1 GTSNPN, CDR2 SVGIG (reference sequence). V gave up 3 bases and J gave up 0 bases, with 7 bases separating them. The CDR3 contains 13 residues. The CDR3 region has the DNA TGTGCCTGGAGCCTGACAAGCACAGATACGCAGTATTTT. Amino acids: CAWSLTSTDTQYF.

This chain joins TRBV12-3 or TRBV12-4 and TRBJ1-5, with a weak D call TRBD1 (6 bases). The CDR3 runs to 14 residues. V was trimmed by 6 bases and J by 9 bases, leaving 18 bases between them. Here the CDR3 DNA reads TGTGCCAGCAGGCAGACCGGGGGGGCTAGGCCCCAGCATTTT. This encodes CASRQTGGARPQHF.

This clonotype was observed many times. This sequence joins TRBV18 and TRBJ2-3, with 8 nucleotides matching TRBD2. The CDR3 runs to 16 residues. Germline V lookup: CDR1 KGHSH, CDR2 LQKENI. The junction had 10 bases not matched to a gene; V was cut back by 3 bases and J by 5 bases. The CDR3 is CASSPQRGPLGDTQYF. The DNA for the CDR3 is TGTGCCAGCTCACCCCAGCGGGGGCCCTTGGGAGATACGCAGTATTTT.

The chain joins TRBV2 to TRBJ1-2; D ambiguous. The germline CDR1 and CDR2 sequences are SNHLY and FYNNEI. There are 13 residues in the CDR3. V was shortened by 0 bases and J by 6 bases, with 8 bases between the two germline ends. The CDR3 loop reads CASSEALTDGYTF. The CDR3 DNA reads as TGTGCCAGCAGTGAAGCGCTAACAGATGGCTACACCTTC.

The V and J genes are TRBV7-6 and TRBJ2-7, with a tentative D call TRBD1 (5 bases). The CDR3 sequence is 14 residues long. The V gene's germline CDR1 is SGHVS and CDR2 FNYEAQ. V lost 1 base, J lost 6 bases, and 13 bases lay in between. The CDR3 reads CASSLEYGDSEQYF. The DNA for the CDR3 is TGTGCCAGCAGCTTAGAGTATGGAGACAGCGAGCAGTACTTC.